One and the same sample provided the 19 T cell receptor beta chains below, sequenced in a study of control samples from healthy donors and cancer patients. The data were produced by immunoSEQ multiplex PCR, yet TCRdb's version contains in-frame clones alone and is incomplete. The sample has 100,000 to 150,000 clones; 90% are singletons. Specimen: blood. Receptors originate from a man aged 35-49 years in good health.

A single count supports this clone. The rearrangement links TRBV9 to TRBJ1-1, with TRBD1 matching 9 bases. The germline CDR1 and CDR2 sequences are SGDLS and YYNGEE. The CDR3 covers 14 residues. V lost 3 bases to trimming and J lost 8 bases; unmatched junction nucleotides: 8. The CDR3 is CASSGPGTGREAFF. DNA of the CDR3: TGTGCCAGCAGCGGACCCGGGACAGGGAGAGAAGCTTTCTTT.

This clone was found many times. V usage is TRBV2 and J usage is TRBJ1-2, with 8 bases that match TRBD1. The germline V gene encodes CDR1 SNHLY and CDR2 FYNNEI. This CDR3 has 13 residues. V was pared by 7 bases and J by 2 bases, with 3 bases of the junction left unmatched. The CDR3 loop reads CASTRDRNYGYTF. CDR3 nucleotide sequence: TGTGCCAGCACTAGGGACAGGAACTATGGCTACACCTTC.

The chain uses TRBV21-1 and TRBJ2-1; TRBD1 is the table's D call and was not checked against the DNA. TRBV21-1 is a listed pseudogene. The CDR3 has 13 amino acids. CDR3 loop: CASSKNRVVEQFF. In nucleotides, the CDR3 is TGTGCCAGCAGCAAGAACAGGGTGGTGGAGCAGTTCTTC.

The V call is TRBV19, the J call TRBJ1-5, with 7 bases fitting TRBD1. The V and J ends lost 3 bases and 7 bases, in that order; junction bases with no gene match: 6. The CDR3 spans 14 residues. CDR1 and CDR2 (germline): LNHDA, SQIVND (reference sequence). The CDR3 region is CASSITGAWQPQHF. In DNA form, the CDR3 reads TGTGCCAGTAGTATCACAGGGGCTTGGCAGCCCCAGCATTTT.

This chain connects TRBV18 to TRBJ2-7; the D gene is possibly TRBD1 (5 bases). Germline V lookup: CDR1 KGHSH, CDR2 LQKENI. CDR3 length equals 14 residues. V gave up 2 bases and J gave up 2 bases, with 10 bases separating them. The CDR3 nucleotides are TGTGCCAGCTCACCATCAGGGTCCCCCTACGAGCAGTACTTC. Its protein product is CASSPSGSPYEQYF.

V gene TRBV11-2 combines with J gene TRBJ2-5; 10 bases are shared with TRBD2. Germline CDR1 is SGHAT and CDR2 is FQNNGV. J gave up 7 bases and V 2 bases, and 4 bases lay outside the gene matches. The CDR3 is 14 residues long. The CDR3 spells CASSLSASGGTQYF. CDR3 nucleotides: TGTGCCAGCAGCTTAAGTGCTAGCGGGGGGACCCAGTACTTC.

This sequence joins TRBV2 and TRBJ1-5; possible D gene TRBD1, 5 bases. This CDR3 region has 15 residues. The germline V and J ends were trimmed by 3 bases and 5 bases, with 14 bases remaining between them. Germline assignment: CDR1 SNHLY and CDR2 FYNNEI. CDR3 region: CASSDDQGGDQPQHF. In DNA form, the CDR3 reads TGTGCCAGCAGTGATGATCAGGGAGGGGATCAGCCCCAGCATTTT.

The chain recombines TRBV9 with TRBJ1-3; the D is unclear. Germline CDR1 and CDR2: SGDLS and YYNGEE. The CDR3 consists of 16 residues. Trimming took 4 bases from V and 8 from J, leaving 22 bases between them. The CDR3 sequence: CASSSPPGGSRDTIYF. CDR3 bases: TGTGCCAGCAGCTCCCCCCCCGGCGGATCGAGGGACACCATATATTTT.

The V and J genes are TRBV5-1 and TRBJ1-4; 10 bases fit TRBD1. The CDR3 has 16 amino acids. V was pared by 0 bases and J by 7 bases, with 6 bases of the junction left unmatched. Germline assignment: CDR1 SGHRS and CDR2 YFSETQ. CDR3 bases: TGCGCCAGCAGCTTGGGACAGGGGGCGCTGGGTGAAAAACTGTTTTTT. Its translation: CASSLGQGALGEKLFF.

V gene TRBV2 combines with J gene TRBJ1-1, with 8 nucleotides matching TRBD1. The V gene end was trimmed by 3 bases and the J gene end by 2 bases; junction bases not matched to a gene: 2. The length of the CDR3 is 14 residues. Per the germline V gene, CDR1 is SNHLY and CDR2 is FYNNEI. The CDR3 nucleotides read TGTGCCAGCAGTGACAGGGGGCTTAACACTGAAGCTTTCTTT. It codes for CASSDRGLNTEAFF.

This clone was counted once. The V gene is TRBV5-1, the J gene TRBJ2-1; TRBD2 aligns across 11 bases. The CDR3 is made up of 15 amino acids. The V and J ends lost 2 bases and 9 bases, in that order; junction bases with no gene match: 7. CDR1 is SGHRS, CDR2 YFSETQ, per germline. CDR3 DNA: TGCGCCAGCAGCTTCGGTAGCGGGGGGGTGAGTGAGCAGTTCTTC. Amino acids: CASSFGSGGVSEQFF.

The chain employs TRBV12-3 or TRBV12-4 and TRBJ2-5; D gene uncertain. The V end was cut by 5 bases, the J end by 5 bases, with 6 bases between. The CDR3 contains 11 residues. This CDR3 is CASSRLETQYF. For the CDR3, the DNA is TGTGCCAGCAGTCGTCTGGAGACCCAGTACTTC.

The CDR3 reads CASSARPGLREKNTEAFF. The CDR3 coding sequence is TGTGCCAGCAGTGCCCGACCGGGACTCCGAGAAAAGAACACTGAAGCTTTCTTT. This sequence joins TRBV6-1 and TRBJ1-1, with a tentative D call TRBD1 (5 bases). The CDR3 is made up of 18 amino acids. CDR1 is MNHNS, CDR2 SASEGT, per germline. V dropped 4 bases and J dropped 1 base, with 22 bases sitting between them.

This clone was recorded once. This chain joins TRBV5-5 and TRBJ2-7; tentatively, D is TRBD1 or TRBD2 (6 bases each). V was trimmed by 0 bases and J by 5 bases, leaving 12 bases between them. This CDR3 region has 14 residues. CDR1 and CDR2 from the germline V gene are SGHKS and YYEKEE (reference sequence). CDR3 sequence (DNA): TGTGCCAGCAGCTTGGAGGGGGGATTAGACGAGCAGTACTTC. Translation: CASSLEGGLDEQYF.

The chain uses TRBV6-5 and TRBJ1-3; D not certain. Germline CDR1 reads MNHEY; CDR2 reads SVGAGI. Trimming left V 5 bases short and J 0 bases short, with 8 bases between. This CDR3 comprises 14 residues. The CDR3 here is CASSITHSGNTIYF. Here the CDR3 DNA reads TGTGCCAGCAGTATAACACACTCTGGAAACACCATATATTTT.

The table lists this clone with a count of one. CDR3 residues: CAWSVGGVSYEQYF. DNA of the CDR3: TGTGCCTGGAGTGTAGGGGGTGTCTCCTACGAGCAGTACTTC. The chain is built from TRBV30 and TRBJ2-7; perhaps TRBD1 as D (6 bases). The CDR3 sequence is 14 residues long. V was trimmed by 0 bases and J by 0 bases, leaving 9 bases between them. Germline loops: CDR1 GTSNPN, CDR2 SVGIG (reference sequence).

The chain carries TRBV5-1 and TRBJ1-2, with D tentatively TRBD1 (6 bases). Germline V gives CDR1 SGHRS, CDR2 YFSETQ. The V gene lost 3 bases and the J gene lost 2 bases, with 11 bases spanning the gap. The CDR3 spans 14 residues. The CDR3 DNA is TGCGCCAGCAGCTCGCAAACAGGGAACTATGGCTACACCTTC. Its translation: CASSSQTGNYGYTF.

This clone was detected once. The chain links TRBV19 to TRBJ2-4; possibly TRBD1 for D (5 bases). The V end lost 7 bases, the J end lost 2 bases, and 12 bases lay between the germline ends. Germline CDR1 and CDR2: LNHDA and SQIVND (reference sequence). CDR3 size: 14 residues. CDR3 sequence: CASKAGRSKNIQYF. The CDR3 nucleotides are TGTGCCAGTAAGGCAGGGCGGTCCAAAAACATTCAGTACTTC. The complete variable domain, with remaining parts taken from reference TRBV19 and TRBJ2-4, reads DGGITQSPKYLFRKEGQNVTLSCEQNLNHDAMYWYRQDPGQGLRLIYYSQIVNDFQKGDIAEGYSVSREKKESFPLTVTSAQKNPTAFYLCASKAGRSKNIQYFGAGTRLSVL.

The rearrangement uses TRBV19 and TRBJ2-7; TRBD1 agrees at 10 bases. Germline V gene data show CDR1 as LNHDA and CDR2 as SQIVND (reference sequence). V dropped 1 base and J dropped 2; count of bases not matched to a gene: 8. This CDR3 is 17 amino acids long. The CDR3 DNA sequence: TGTGCCAGTAGTATAGGTGTGGGACAGGGGTTCCCCTACGAGCAGTACTTC. This codes for CASSIGVGQGFPYEQYF.